A single sample gave rise to the 17 T cell receptor beta chains below, sequenced in a study of blood T cells in healthy people across ages. The use of a sample-barcoded 5' primer and a J-beta primer mix characterized a second PCR of about 7 to 12 cycles. Each CDR3 protein is one row after TCRdb ran MiXCR on the 5' RACE reads. The repertoire holds 700,000 to 1,000,000 distinct CDR3 sequences, with around 42% as singletons. Sequenced input: blood. Source of these receptors: a man aged 55-75 years in good health.

This clonotype has ten or more counts. Possible read error: a much larger clone is one base away. The V gene is TRBV7-2, the J gene TRBJ2-1; no definite D call. The end of the DNA fits TRBJ2-7 better, so the J call may be wrong. Germline assignment: CDR1 SGHTA and CDR2 FQGNSA. The CDR3 loop spans 16 amino acids. The CDR3 is CASSRRVGSSYNEQYF. The DNA of the CDR3 is TGTGCCAGCAGCCGCCGGGTTGGAAGCTCCTACAATGAGCAGTACTTC.

V usage is TRBV6-1 and J usage is TRBJ1-1, with D hard to call. The CDR3 runs 15 residues. V was shortened by 4 bases and J by 3 bases, with 15 bases between the two germline ends. The V gene's germline CDR1 is MNHNS and CDR2 SASEGT. CDR3 loop: CASSVLTPGDTEAFF. CDR3 DNA: TGTGCCAGCAGTGTCTTGACCCCTGGGGACACTGAAGCTTTCTTT.

In its sample, this clonotype was seen many times. V usage is TRBV12-3 or TRBV12-4 and J usage is TRBJ2-5; 7 bases fit TRBD2. This CDR3 contains 14 residues. V shed 5 bases, J shed 3 bases, and the junction held 6 bases outside the gene matches. This chain's CDR3 is CASSPSSGEETQYF. The CDR3 DNA sequence: TGTGCCAGCAGTCCGTCTAGCGGAGAAGAGACCCAGTACTTC.

V is TRBV27 and J is TRBJ1-2, with 8 bases lining up with TRBD1. Germline V gives CDR1 MNHEY, CDR2 SMNVEV (reference sequence). Losses at the gene ends were 2 bases for V and 8 bases for J; bases not matched to a gene: 13. The CDR3 totals 16 residues. CDR3 amino acids: CASSLRPRGLQGGYTF. Here the CDR3 DNA reads TGTGCCAGCAGTTTACGCCCCAGGGGGCTCCAAGGAGGCTACACCTTC.

This rearrangement joins TRBV20-1 to TRBJ2-7; 8 positions agree with TRBD2. The CDR3 is 13 amino acids. V lost 2 bases to trimming and J lost 7 bases; unmatched junction nucleotides: 7. The germline V gene has CDR1 DFQATT and CDR2 SNEGSKA (reference sequence). CDR3 sequence reads: CSARRGGPGEQYF. In DNA form, the CDR3 reads TGCAGTGCTAGACGGGGGGGCCCCGGGGAGCAGTACTTC.

V is TRBV3-1 and J is TRBJ2-1; TRBD2 aligns across 7 bases. CDR3 length equals 13 residues. The V gene end was trimmed by 2 bases and the J gene end by 8 bases; junction bases not matched to a gene: 3. Germline CDR1 and CDR2: LGHDT and YNNKEL (reference sequence). Here the CDR3 reads CASSQYAGDEQFF. The CDR3 coding sequence is TGTGCCAGCAGCCAATACGCGGGGGATGAGCAGTTCTTC.

The chain links TRBV7-3 to TRBJ2-1; D is uncertain. The CDR3 sequence is 14 residues long. Trimming shortened V by 2 bases and J by 9 bases, and 14 bases separated the two germline ends. Germline assignment: CDR1 SGHTA and CDR2 FQGTGA. The CDR3 sequence is CASSLGDRATEQFF. CDR3 nucleotides: TGTGCCAGCAGCTTAGGAGACCGAGCAACTGAGCAGTTCTTC.

The CDR3 region has the DNA TGTGCCAGCAACGGAGCGGGGGCAGACACAGATACGCAGTATTTT. It encodes CASNGAGADTDTQYF. The chain employs TRBV9 and TRBJ2-3; 8 bases are a match to TRBD2. The CDR3 totals 15 residues. The germline gives CDR1 SGDLS, CDR2 YYNGEE. The V segment lost 6 bases and the J segment 2 bases; nucleotides outside the gene matches: 8. The whole variable domain, filled in from reference TRBV9 and TRBJ2-3, reads DSGVTQTPKHLITATGQRVTLRCSPRSGDLSVYWYQQSLDQGLQFLIQYYNGEERAKGNILERFSAQQFPDLHSELNLSSLELGDSALYFCASNGAGADTDTQYFGPGTRLTVL.

The genes are TRBV5-6 and TRBJ1-5, with TRBD1 matching 8 bases. CDR3 length equals 15 residues. With V trimmed by 5 bases and J by 7 bases, 11 bases remained unmatched. CDR1 is SGHDT and CDR2 is YYEEEE in the germline V gene. CDR3 protein: CASSSGGGLRQPQHF. The CDR3 DNA is TGTGCCAGCAGTTCAGGGGGCGGCTTACGCCAGCCCCAGCATTTT.

The chain uses TRBV6-2 or TRBV6-3 and TRBJ2-3, with TRBD1 as a possible D gene (6 bases). In germline, CDR1 is MNHEY, CDR2 SVGEGT. V gave up 5 bases and J gave up 2 bases, with 11 bases separating them. The CDR3 runs to 14 residues. The chain's CDR3 is CASSRQVHTDTQYF. In nucleotides, the CDR3 is TGTGCCAGCAGTCGACAGGTCCACACAGATACGCAGTATTTT.

V is TRBV15 and J is TRBJ2-7; TRBD2 matches 8 bases. The J call may be in error: the DNA end matches TRBJ2-5 better. Germline loops: CDR1 LNHNV, CDR2 YYDKDF (reference sequence). The CDR3 is made up of 17 amino acids. The CDR3 spells CATSRDPPSGGFETQYF. In DNA form, the CDR3 reads TGTGCCACCAGCAGAGATCCGCCCAGCGGGGGATTCGAGACCCAGTACTTC.

Only a few counts were recorded for this clonotype. J is TRBJ2-1 and V is TRBV4-3; 7 bases fit TRBD1. This CDR3 comprises 17 residues. CDR1 LGHNA and CDR2 YSLEER come from the germline V gene. V lost 1 base and J lost 1; bases outside the gene matches: 7. CDR3 sequence reads: CASSQGTGQLSYNEQFF. The CDR3 nucleotides read TGCGCCAGCAGCCAAGGGACGGGACAGCTATCCTACAATGAGCAGTTCTTC.

The chain links TRBV6-6 to TRBJ1-4; D is uncertain. The CDR3 runs 13 residues. Germline CDR1 MNHNY, CDR2 SVGAGI (reference sequence). V lost 7 bases, J lost 8 bases, and 14 bases lay in between. CDR3 nucleotide sequence: TGTGCCAGCACTCCCTCTGCGGGGGAAAAACTGTTTTTT. This codes for CASTPSAGEKLFF.

V and J are TRBV5-4 and TRBJ2-2, with 11 bases fitting TRBD2. V dropped 2 bases and J dropped 7; count of bases not matched to a gene: 7. Looked up from germline, CDR1 is SGHNT and CDR2 is YYREEE (reference sequence). The CDR3 has 16 amino acids. The CDR3 loop reads CASSFGSGGGSGELFF. The CDR3 nucleotides read TGTGCCAGCAGCTTCGGTAGCGGGGGGGGTAGCGGGGAGCTGTTTTTT.

This chain joins TRBV11-2 and TRBJ2-4, with 8 bases aligning to TRBD1. The end of the DNA aligns better with TRBJ2-7, so the J call may be wrong. This CDR3 comprises 16 residues. CDR1 and CDR2 (germline): SGHAT, FQNNGV. The CDR3 DNA sequence: TGTGCCAGCAGCTCACCTTCCGGGACAGGTTCCTACGAGCAGTACTTC. This sequence encodes CASSSPSGTGSYEQYF.

The chain links TRBV5-6 to TRBJ1-2; D unresolved. This CDR3 is built from 14 residues. V dropped 1 base and J dropped 3 bases, with 10 bases sitting between them. The germline V gene has CDR1 SGHDT and CDR2 YYEEEE. The CDR3 is CASSLKGWDYGYTF. CDR3 bases: TGTGCCAGCAGCTTGAAGGGATGGGACTATGGCTACACCTTC.

For the CDR3, the DNA is TGCAGTGCTAGCGGTCAGGAGTATAACTATGGCTACACCTTC. The encoded protein is CSASGQEYNYGYTF. V and J are TRBV20-1 and TRBJ1-2, with D unresolved. The CDR3 runs 14 residues. Germline-derived CDR1 and CDR2 are DFQATT and SNEGSKA (reference sequence). Trimming left V 3 bases short and J 1 base short, with 12 bases between.